This T cell receptor beta chain was profiled in a study of T cell responses to AZD1222 COVID-19 vaccine. A word on this clone: Its antigen remains unknown.

Regarding the study as a whole: The donor cohort was predominantly white British with a female majority, and clonal diversity may have been underestimated. Baseline serostatus was positive in only six AZD1222 recipients. Spike regions recognized by vaccine-associated CD4 TCRs spanned the protein, led by 160-218 and 743-854.

This CDR3 is 15 amino acids long. The V gene end was trimmed by 6 bases and the J gene end by 5 bases; junction bases not matched to a gene: 5. Germline values: CDR1 SGHTA, CDR2 FQGTGA. Pooling of second doses given at about 4 or about 12 weeks was done. Repertoires were generated with immunoSEQ multiplex PCR, while TCRdb's copy carries only in-frame clones and drops some. This table holds about 130,000 clones, approximately 92% found once. The sequenced sample was peripheral blood, obtained 28 days after the second AZD1222 dose. The rearrangement uses TRBV7-3 and TRBJ2-2; 11 bases line up with TRBD1. This sequence was found in an adult who received the AZD1222 COVID-19 vaccine. CDR3 loop: CASRTGTGGTGELFF. CDR3 sequence (DNA): TGTGCCAGCAGAACCGGGACAGGGGGAACCGGGGAGCTGTTTTTT. Using reference TRBV7-3 and TRBJ2-2 for the parts outside the CDR3, the full variable domain is GAGVSQTPSNKVTEKGKYVELRCDPISGHTALYWYRQSLGQGPEFLIYFQGTGAADDSGLPNDRFFAVRPEGSVSTLKIQRTERGDSAVYLCASRTGTGGTGELFFGEGSRLTVL.